The 6 T cell receptor beta chains below come from one sample, sequenced in a study of T cells in Graves' hyperthyroidism and ophthalmopathy. Template material for amplifying TCR beta CDR3 regions consisted of RNA transcripts. Initially, a first-round RT-PCR of the TCR CDR3 employed the HTBI primer set. TCRdb called the multiplex PCR reads again in MiXCR, with one record for every CDR3 protein. Of 350,000 to 450,000 distinct CDR3 sequences listed, approximately 15% are singletons. Sequencing was carried out using blood. The receptors come from an older woman with Graves' hyperthyroidism.

This clonotype was observed a single time. The J gene is TRBJ2-6, the V gene TRBV6-2 or TRBV6-3, with D perhaps given as TRBD1 or TRBD2 (5 bases each). CDR1 is MNHEY and CDR2 is SVGEGT in the germline V gene. Trimming took off 2 bases at V and 0 bases at J, with 11 bases between the two ends. This CDR3 is 17 amino acids long. The CDR3 here is CASSYRGPNSGANVLTF. The CDR3 nucleotides read TGTGCCAGCAGTTACCGGGGACCTAACTCTGGGGCCAACGTCCTGACTTTC.

In this sample, this clonotype turned up many times. The rearrangement uses TRBV29-1 and TRBJ1-2; D is perhaps TRBD1 (5 bases). Trimming stripped 3 bases from V and 7 bases from J, with 15 bases between. This CDR3 has 13 amino acids. Germline V CDR1 and CDR2: SQVTM, ANQGSEA. CDR3 bases: TGCAGCGTTGATTCGTGGGGCGCGGTTGGCTACACCTTC. Its translation: CSVDSWGAVGYTF.

This clonotype was seen at least ten times. The rearrangement uses TRBV11-2 and TRBJ2-7, with a tentative D call TRBD2 (5 bases). Looked up from germline, CDR1 is SGHAT and CDR2 is FQNNGV. CDR3 length equals 13 residues. The V gene lost 1 base and the J gene lost 6 bases, with 10 bases spanning the gap. This CDR3 is CASSLVRGSEQYF. For the CDR3, the DNA is TGTGCCAGCAGCTTAGTTCGGGGTAGCGAGCAGTACTTC.

A note on this clonotype: A junction end diverges from the germline sequence, so it may reflect a read error. The chain joins TRBV11-2 to TRBJ2-1, with D possibly matching TRBD1 (6 bases). Germline values: CDR1 SGHAT, CDR2 FQNNGV. There are 17 residues in the CDR3. DNA for the CDR3: TGCGCCAGCAGCCCCAGACAGGCGAACTCTGGCTCCCATGAGCAGTTCTTC. Its translation: CASSPRQANSGSHEQFF.

This clonotype was found a few times. The genes are TRBV11-2 and TRBJ1-6; TRBD1 might be the D (5 bases). The CDR3 spans 15 residues. With 5 bases removed from V and 9 bases from J, the gap between germline ends came to 17 bases. CDR1 SGHAT and CDR2 FQNNGV come from the germline V gene. CDR3 coding DNA: TGTGCCAGCAGCGCCCGACCGGGGGAGAGTTCACCCCTCCACTTT. Protein sequence: CASSARPGESSPLHF. The complete variable domain, with remaining parts taken from reference TRBV11-2 and TRBJ1-6, reads EAGVAQSPRYKIIEKRQSVAFWCNPISGHATLYWYQQILGQGPKLLIQFQNNGVVDDSQLPKDRFSAERLKGVDSTLKIQPAKLEDSAVYLCASSARPGESSPLHFGNGTRLTVT.

This clonotype was seen a handful of times. The rearrangement joins TRBV20-1 to TRBJ1-4, with D maybe TRBD1 (6 bases). The V gene's germline CDR1 is DFQATT and CDR2 SNEGSKA (reference sequence). The CDR3 is 15 residues long. V lost 5 bases to trimming and J lost 8 bases, with 21 bases between them. The CDR3 DNA reads as TGCAGTGCTCACCCTCCTGGGGGGCGCGGGGAAAAACTGTTTTTT. Protein product: CSAHPPGGRGEKLFF.